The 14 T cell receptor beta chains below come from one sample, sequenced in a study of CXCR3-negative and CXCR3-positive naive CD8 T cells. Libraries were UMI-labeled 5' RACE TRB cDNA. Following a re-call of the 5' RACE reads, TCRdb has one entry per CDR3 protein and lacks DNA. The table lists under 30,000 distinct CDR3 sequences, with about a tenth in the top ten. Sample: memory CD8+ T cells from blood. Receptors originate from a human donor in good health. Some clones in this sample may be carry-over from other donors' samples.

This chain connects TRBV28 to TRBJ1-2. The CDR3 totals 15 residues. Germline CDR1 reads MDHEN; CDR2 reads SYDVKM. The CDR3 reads CASSRRRHINYGYTF.

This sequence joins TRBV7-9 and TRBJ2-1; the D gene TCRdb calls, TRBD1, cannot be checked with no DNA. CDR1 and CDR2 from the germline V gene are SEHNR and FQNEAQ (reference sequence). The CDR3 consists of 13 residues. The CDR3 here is CASSLEGGQEQFF. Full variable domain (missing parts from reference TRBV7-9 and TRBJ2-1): DTGVSQNPRHKITKRGQNVTFRCDPISEHNRLYWYRQTLGQGPEFLTYFQNEAQLEKSRLLSDRFSAERPKGSFSTLEIQRTEQGDSAMYLCASSLEGGQEQFFGPGTRLTVL.

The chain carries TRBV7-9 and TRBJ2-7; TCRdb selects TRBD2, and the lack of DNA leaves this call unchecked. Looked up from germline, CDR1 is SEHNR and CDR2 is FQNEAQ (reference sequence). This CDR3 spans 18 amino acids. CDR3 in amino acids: CASSSLAGEASGSYEQYF. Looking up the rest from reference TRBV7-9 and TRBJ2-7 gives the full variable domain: DTGVSQNPRHKITKRGQNVTFRCDPISEHNRLYWYRQTLGQGPEFLTYFQNEAQLEKSRLLSDRFSAERPKGSFSTLEIQRTEQGDSAMYLCASSSLAGEASGSYEQYFGPGTRLTVT.

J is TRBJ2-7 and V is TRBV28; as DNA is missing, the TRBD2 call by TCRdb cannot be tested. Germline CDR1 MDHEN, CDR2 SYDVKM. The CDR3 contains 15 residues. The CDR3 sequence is CASSFILAGAYEQYF.

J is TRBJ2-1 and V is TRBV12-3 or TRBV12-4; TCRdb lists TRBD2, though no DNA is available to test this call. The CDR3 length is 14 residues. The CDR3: CASILGLGRNEQFF.

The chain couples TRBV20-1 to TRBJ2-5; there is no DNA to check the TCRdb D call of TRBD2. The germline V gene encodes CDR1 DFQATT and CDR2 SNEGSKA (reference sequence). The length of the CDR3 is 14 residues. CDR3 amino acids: CSARLAGGSETQYF.

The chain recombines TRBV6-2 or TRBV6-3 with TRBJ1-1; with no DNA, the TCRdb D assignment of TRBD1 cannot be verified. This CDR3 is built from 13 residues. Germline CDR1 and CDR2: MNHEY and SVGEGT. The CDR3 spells CASSPPGETEAFF.

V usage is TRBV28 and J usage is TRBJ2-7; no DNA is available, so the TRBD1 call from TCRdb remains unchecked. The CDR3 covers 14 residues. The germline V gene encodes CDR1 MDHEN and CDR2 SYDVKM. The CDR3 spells CASLKAGYVYEQYF.

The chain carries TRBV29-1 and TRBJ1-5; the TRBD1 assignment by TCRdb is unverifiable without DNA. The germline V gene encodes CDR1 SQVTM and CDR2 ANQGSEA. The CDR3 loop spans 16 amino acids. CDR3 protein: CSVEVRGQNSNQPQHF.

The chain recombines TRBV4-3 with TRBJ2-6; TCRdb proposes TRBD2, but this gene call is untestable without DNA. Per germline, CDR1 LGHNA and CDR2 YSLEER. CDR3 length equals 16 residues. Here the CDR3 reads CASSQLEGTGANVLTF.

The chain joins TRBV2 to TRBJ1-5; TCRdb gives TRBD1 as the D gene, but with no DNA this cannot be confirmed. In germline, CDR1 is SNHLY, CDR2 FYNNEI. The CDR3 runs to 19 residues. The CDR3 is CASSSSLYRGRMSNQPQHF.

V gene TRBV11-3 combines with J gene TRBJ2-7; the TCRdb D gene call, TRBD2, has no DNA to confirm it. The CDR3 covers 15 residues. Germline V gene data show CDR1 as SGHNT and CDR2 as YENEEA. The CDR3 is CASSDGTSGSYEQYF. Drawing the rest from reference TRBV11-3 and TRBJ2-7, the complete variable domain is EAGVVQSPRYKIIEKKQPVAFWCNPISGHNTLYWYLQNLGQGPELLIRYENEEAVDDSQLPKDRFSAERLKGVDSTLKIQPAELGDSAVYLCASSDGTSGSYEQYFGPGTRLTVT.

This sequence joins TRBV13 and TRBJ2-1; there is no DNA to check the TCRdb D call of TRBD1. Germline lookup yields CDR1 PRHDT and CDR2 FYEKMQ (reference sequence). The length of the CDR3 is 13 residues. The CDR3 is CASSLGGDNEQFF.

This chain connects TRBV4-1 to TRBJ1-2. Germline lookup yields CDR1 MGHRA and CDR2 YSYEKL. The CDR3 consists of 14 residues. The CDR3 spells CASSPTEQYGGYTF.